Listed here is a single T cell receptor beta chain. Its cognate antigen is unknown. TCRdb reprocessed the 5' RACE reads; each CDR3 protein has one entry and no DNA is given. The table gives about 260,000 distinct CDR3 sequences; the top ten clones make up roughly 0.4% of it. The CDR3 covers 14 residues. Germline loops: CDR1 KGHSH, CDR2 LQKENI. These data originate in a study of T cells expressing NK-cell markers. Whole-study context: The TCR beta repertoires were obtained from sorted CD3+CD56+NKG2C+, CD3+CD56+NKG2C- and CD3+CD56-NKG2C+ T cells. In the group of eight sequenced donors, seven were HCMV-seropositive and one was seronegative. Study-level points and caveats: Dominant NKG2C+ clonotypes were found to form about 1.0-7.0% of CD8+ T cells in several donors.

Sequencing was done on a sample of blood T cells: a sorted CD56 or NKG2C T cell subset, CD4+ or CD8+ T cells, or bulk PBMC T cells (not recorded which). This receptor was taken from a man between 18 and 35 years old in good health. J is TRBJ2-5 and V is TRBV18; TCRdb indicates TRBD1, and absent DNA this call remains unverified. This chain's CDR3 is CASSPPTGMETQYF.